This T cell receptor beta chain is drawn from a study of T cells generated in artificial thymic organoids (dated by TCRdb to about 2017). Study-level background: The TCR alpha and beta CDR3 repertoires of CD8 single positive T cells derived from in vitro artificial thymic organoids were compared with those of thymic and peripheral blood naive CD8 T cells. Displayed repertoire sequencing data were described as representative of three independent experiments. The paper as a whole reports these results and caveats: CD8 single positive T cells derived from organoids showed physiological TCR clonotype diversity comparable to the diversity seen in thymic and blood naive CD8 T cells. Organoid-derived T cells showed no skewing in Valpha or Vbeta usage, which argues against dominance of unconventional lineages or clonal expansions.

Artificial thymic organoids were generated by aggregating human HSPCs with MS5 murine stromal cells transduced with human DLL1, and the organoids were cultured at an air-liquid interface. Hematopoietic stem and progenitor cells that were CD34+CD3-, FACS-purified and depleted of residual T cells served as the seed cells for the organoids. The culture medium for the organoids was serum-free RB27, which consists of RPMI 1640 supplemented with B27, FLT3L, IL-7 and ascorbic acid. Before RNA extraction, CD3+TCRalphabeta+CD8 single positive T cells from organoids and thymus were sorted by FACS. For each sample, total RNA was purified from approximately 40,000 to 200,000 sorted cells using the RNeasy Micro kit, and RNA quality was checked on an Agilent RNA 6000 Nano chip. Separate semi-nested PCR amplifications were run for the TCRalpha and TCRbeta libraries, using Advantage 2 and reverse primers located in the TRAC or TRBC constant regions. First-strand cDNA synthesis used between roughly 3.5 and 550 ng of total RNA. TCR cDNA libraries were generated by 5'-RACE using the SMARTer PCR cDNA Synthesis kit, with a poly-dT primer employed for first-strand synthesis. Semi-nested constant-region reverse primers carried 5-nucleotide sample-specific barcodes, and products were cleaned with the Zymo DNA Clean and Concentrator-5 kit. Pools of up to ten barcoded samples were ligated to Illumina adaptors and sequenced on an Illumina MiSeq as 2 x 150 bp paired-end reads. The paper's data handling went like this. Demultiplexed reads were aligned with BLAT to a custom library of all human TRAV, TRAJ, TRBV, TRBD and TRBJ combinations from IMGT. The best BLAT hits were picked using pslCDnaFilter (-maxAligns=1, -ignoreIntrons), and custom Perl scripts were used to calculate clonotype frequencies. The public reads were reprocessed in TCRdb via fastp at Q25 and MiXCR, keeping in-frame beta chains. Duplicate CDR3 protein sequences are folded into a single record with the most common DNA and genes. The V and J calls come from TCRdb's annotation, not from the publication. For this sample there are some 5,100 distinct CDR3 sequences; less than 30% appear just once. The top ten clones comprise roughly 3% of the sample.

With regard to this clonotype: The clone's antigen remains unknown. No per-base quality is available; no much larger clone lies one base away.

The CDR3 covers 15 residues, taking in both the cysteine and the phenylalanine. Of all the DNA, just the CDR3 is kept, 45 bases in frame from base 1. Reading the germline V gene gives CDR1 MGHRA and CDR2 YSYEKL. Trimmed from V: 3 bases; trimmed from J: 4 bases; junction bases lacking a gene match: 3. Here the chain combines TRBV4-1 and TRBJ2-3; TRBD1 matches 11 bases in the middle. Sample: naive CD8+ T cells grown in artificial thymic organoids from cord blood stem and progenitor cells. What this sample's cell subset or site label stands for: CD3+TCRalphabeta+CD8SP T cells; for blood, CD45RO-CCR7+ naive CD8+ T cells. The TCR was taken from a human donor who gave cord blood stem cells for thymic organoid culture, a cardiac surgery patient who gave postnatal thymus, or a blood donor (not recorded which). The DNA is TGCGCCAGCAGCCAGGGGACAGGGGGAGCAGATACGCAGTATTTT. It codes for CASSQGTGGADTQYF.